This T cell receptor (beta chain) was captured by sequencing in a study of control samples from healthy donors and cancer patients. The J segment lost 6 bases and the V segment lost 4 bases, leaving 5 bases of the junction unmatched. Germline CDR1 MDHEN, CDR2 SYDVKM. The CDR3 loop spans 14 amino acids. The data were produced by immunoSEQ multiplex PCR, yet TCRdb's version contains in-frame clones alone and is incomplete. Seen in this sample are 150,000 to 200,000 clones; the ten most common clones hold about 2.2%. The sequence was obtained from a woman under 40 in good health. This chain uses TRBV28 with TRBJ2-2; TRBD2 matches at 7 bases. Sequences were obtained from blood. The CDR3 loop is CASSSPGLSGELFF. The CDR3, as DNA: TGTGCCAGCAGTTCCCCGGGACTATCCGGGGAGCTGTTTTTT.